This T cell receptor (beta chain) came from a study of shared clonotypes between healthy human individuals. Background on the study: The people who gave samples were a couple of women and a few men aged 18 to 49. Study-wide findings and caveats: Non-shared clonotypes had lower generation probabilities than those shared by all four donors. With a handful of donors compared, about 5.2% of naive CD4 clonotypes were shared.

CDR1 is LNHDA, CDR2 SQIVND, per germline (reference sequence). Trimming stripped 1 base from V and 5 bases from J, with 14 bases between. The CDR3 has 15 amino acids. In regard to this clone: The antigen is not known.

Authors' analysis steps: ImmunoSEQ junction-only sequences lacked quality scores, so their filtering differed. The table came from immunoSEQ multiplex PCR; TCRdb's copy has only in-frame clones and leaves some out. V and J calls and clone size are those listed in that table; D and trimming were worked out from the DNA. The data hold some 580,000 clones, with about 97% observed a single time. The sample consisted of naive CD4+ T cells sorted from blood. Regarding subset: CD45RA+ positively selected. The clonotype was recovered from a woman aged 25-40 years in good health. This chain uses TRBV19 with TRBJ2-5; TRBD1 is a possible D gene (5 bases). CDR3 sequence (DNA): TGTGCCAGTAGTATAGCTTGGCAGGGCGGCGAGACCCAGTACTTC. Translating it yields CASSIAWQGGETQYF.